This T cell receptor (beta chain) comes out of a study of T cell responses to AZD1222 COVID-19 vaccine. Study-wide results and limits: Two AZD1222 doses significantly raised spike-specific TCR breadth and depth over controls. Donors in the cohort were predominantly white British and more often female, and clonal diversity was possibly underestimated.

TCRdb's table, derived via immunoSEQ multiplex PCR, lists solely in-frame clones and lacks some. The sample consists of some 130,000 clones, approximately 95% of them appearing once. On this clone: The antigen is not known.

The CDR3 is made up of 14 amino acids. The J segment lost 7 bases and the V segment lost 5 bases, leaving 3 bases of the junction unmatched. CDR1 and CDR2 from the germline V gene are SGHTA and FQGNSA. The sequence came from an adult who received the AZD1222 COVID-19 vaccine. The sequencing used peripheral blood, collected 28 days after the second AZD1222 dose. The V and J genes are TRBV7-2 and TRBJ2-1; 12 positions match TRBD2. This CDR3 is CASSKTSGGNEQFF. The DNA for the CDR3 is TGTGCCAGCAGCAAGACTAGCGGGGGAAATGAGCAGTTCTTC.